The present TCR beta chain was sequenced within a study of shared clonotypes between healthy human individuals. Details on this clone: Its antigen is undetermined.

Method: immunoSEQ multiplex PCR; TCRdb's copy keeps in-frame clones and lacks some. This table holds 2 million to 2.5 million clones, approximately 93% found once. Trimming pared 11 bases from V and 1 base from J, leaving 19 bases between. The CDR3 is 15 residues long. The germline CDR1 and CDR2 sequences are ENHRY and SYGVKD. Whole-study findings and limits: Generation probabilities were higher for clonotypes shared across all four sorted-subset donors than for unshared ones. Represented diversity, genetic and exposure-history alike, was limited by few donors.

A CD45RA-negative memory subset and a CD45RA+ naive subset were separated from the CD4+ cells. Sequencing was performed on naive CD4+ T cells from PBMCs. Sample subset: CD45RA+ positively selected. The TCR was taken from a man aged 18 to 29 in good health. Some clones in this sample may be carry-over from other donors' samples. This rearrangement joins TRBV10-3 to TRBJ2-3; D might be TRBD2 (7 bases). The CDR3 DNA reads as TGTGCCGCCTGGGGGCGGGAGATTCGCACAGATACGCAGTATTTT. Protein sequence: CAAWGREIRTDTQYF.